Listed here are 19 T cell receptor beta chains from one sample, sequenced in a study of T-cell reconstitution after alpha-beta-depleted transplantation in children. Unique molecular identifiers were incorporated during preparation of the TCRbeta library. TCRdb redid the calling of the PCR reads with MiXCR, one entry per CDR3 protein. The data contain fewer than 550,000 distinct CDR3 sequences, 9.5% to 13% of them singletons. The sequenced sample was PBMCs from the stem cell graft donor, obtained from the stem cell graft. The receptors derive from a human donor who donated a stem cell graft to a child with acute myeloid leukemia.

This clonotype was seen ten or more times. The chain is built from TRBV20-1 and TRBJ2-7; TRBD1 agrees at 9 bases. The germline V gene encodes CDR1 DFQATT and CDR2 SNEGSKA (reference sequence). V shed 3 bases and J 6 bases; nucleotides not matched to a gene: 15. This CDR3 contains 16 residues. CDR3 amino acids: CSARDSGGTGSAEQYF. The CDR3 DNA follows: TGCAGTGCTAGGGACTCCGGTGGGACAGGGTCGGCCGAGCAGTACTTC.

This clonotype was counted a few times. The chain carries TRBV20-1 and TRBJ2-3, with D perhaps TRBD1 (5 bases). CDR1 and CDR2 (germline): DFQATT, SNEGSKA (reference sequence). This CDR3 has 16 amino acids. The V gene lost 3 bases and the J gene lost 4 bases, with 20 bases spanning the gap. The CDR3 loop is CSASALWGVGADTQYF. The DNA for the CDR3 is TGCAGTGCTAGCGCCTTATGGGGCGTCGGCGCAGATACGCAGTATTTT.

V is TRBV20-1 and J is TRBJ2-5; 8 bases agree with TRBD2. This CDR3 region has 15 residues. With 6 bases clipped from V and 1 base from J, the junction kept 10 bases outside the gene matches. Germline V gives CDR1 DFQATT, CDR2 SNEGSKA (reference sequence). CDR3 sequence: CSAPGAGDFQETQYF. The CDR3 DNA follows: TGCAGTGCCCCTGGAGCGGGGGACTTCCAAGAGACCCAGTACTTC.

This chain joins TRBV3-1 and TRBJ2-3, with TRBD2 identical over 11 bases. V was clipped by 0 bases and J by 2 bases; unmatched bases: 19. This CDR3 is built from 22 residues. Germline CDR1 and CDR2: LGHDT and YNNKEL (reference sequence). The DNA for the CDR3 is TGTGCCAGCAGCCAAGAAGGCATGGTAGCGGGGGGGCACCCATTAAACACAGATACGCAGTATTTT. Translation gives CASSQEGMVAGGHPLNTDTQYF.

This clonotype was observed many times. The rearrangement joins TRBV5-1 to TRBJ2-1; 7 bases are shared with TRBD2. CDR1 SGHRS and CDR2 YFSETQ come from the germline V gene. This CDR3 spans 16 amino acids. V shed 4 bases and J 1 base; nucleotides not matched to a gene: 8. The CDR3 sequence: CASSMGSGGSYNEQFF. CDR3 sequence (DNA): TGCGCCAGCAGCATGGGCTCGGGGGGTTCCTACAATGAGCAGTTCTTC.

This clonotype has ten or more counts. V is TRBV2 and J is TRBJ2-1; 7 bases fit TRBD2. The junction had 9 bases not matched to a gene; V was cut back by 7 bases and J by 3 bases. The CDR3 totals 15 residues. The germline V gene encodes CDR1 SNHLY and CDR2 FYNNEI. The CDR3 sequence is CASTRGLADYNEQFF. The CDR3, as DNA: TGTGCCAGCACCCGAGGGCTAGCGGACTACAATGAGCAGTTCTTC.

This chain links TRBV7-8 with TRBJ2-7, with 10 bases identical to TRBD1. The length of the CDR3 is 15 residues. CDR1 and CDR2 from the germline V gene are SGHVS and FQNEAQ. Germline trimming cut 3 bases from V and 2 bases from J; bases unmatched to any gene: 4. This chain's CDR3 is CASSFFDRGPYEQYF. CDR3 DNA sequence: TGTGCCAGCAGCTTCTTCGACAGGGGGCCCTACGAGCAGTACTTC. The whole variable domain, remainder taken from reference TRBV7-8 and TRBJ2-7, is GAGVSQSPRYKVAKRGQDVALRCDPISGHVSLFWYQQALGQGPEFLTYFQNEAQLDKSGLPSDRFFAERPEGSVSTLKIQRTQQEDSAVYLCASSFFDRGPYEQYFGPGTRLTVT.

The CDR3 nucleotides are TGTGCCAGCAGTTACGAAGCGGGAGGGCCTTACGAGCAGTACTTC. Encoded protein: CASSYEAGGPYEQYF. The V gene is TRBV6-5, the J gene TRBJ2-7, with 10 bases lining up with TRBD2. This CDR3 spans 15 amino acids. V lost 2 bases and J lost 4; bases outside the gene matches: 5. CDR1 is MNHEY, CDR2 SVGAGI, per germline.

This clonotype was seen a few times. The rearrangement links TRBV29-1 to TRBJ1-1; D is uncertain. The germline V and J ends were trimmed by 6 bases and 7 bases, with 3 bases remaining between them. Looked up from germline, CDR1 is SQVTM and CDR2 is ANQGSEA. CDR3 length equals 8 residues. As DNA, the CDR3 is TGCAGCGTATTTGAAGCTTTCTTT. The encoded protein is CSVFEAFF.

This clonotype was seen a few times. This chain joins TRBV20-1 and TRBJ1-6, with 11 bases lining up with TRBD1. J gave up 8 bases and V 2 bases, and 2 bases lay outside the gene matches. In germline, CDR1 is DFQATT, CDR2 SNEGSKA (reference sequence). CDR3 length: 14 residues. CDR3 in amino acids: CSARPGQGDSPLHF. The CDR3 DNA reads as TGCAGTGCTAGACCGGGACAGGGGGATTCACCCCTCCACTTT.

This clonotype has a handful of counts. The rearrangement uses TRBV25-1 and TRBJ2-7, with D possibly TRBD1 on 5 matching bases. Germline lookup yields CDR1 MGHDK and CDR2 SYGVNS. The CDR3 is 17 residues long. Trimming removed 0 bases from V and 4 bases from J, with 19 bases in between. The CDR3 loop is CASSEYFGREDKYEQYF. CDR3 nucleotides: TGTGCCAGCAGTGAATATTTCGGCAGGGAAGATAAGTACGAGCAGTACTTC.

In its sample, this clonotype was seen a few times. The CDR3 region is CASSLALAGGYNEQFF. The CDR3 DNA sequence: TGCGCCAGCAGCTTGGCTCTAGCGGGAGGGTACAATGAGCAGTTCTTC. V and J are TRBV5-1 and TRBJ2-1, with 12 bases identical to TRBD2. The V and J ends lost 0 bases and 4 bases, in that order; junction bases with no gene match: 2. There are 16 residues in the CDR3. Germline CDR1 is SGHRS and CDR2 is YFSETQ.

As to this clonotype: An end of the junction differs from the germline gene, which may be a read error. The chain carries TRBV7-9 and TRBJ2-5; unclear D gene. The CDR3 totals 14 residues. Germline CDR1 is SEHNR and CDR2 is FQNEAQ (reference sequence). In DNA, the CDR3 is TGTGCCAGCAGCTCGACTGGTCACCAGGAGACCCAGTACTTC. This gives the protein CASSSTGHQETQYF.

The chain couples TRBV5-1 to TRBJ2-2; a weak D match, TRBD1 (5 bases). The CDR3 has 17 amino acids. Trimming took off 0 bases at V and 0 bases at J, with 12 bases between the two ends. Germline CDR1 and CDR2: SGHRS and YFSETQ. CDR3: CASSLVWFRANTGELFF. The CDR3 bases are TGCGCCAGCAGCTTGGTGTGGTTCAGGGCGAACACCGGGGAGCTGTTTTTT.

CDR3 region: CASSSSGGGYNEQFF. The CDR3, as DNA: TGTGCCAGCAGCTCGTCTGGGGGGGGCTACAATGAGCAGTTCTTC. The chain links TRBV7-2 to TRBJ2-1, with 7 bases fitting TRBD2. CDR1 and CDR2 (germline): SGHTA, FQGNSA. The CDR3 loop spans 15 amino acids. Germline trimming cut 4 bases from V and 3 bases from J; bases unmatched to any gene: 6. The complete variable domain, with remaining parts taken from reference TRBV7-2 and TRBJ2-1, reads GAGVSQSPSNKVTEKGKDVELRCDPISGHTALYWYRQSLGQGLEFLIYFQGNSAPDKSGLPSDRFSAERTGGSVSTLTIQRTQQEDSAVYLCASSSSGGGYNEQFFGPGTRLTVL.

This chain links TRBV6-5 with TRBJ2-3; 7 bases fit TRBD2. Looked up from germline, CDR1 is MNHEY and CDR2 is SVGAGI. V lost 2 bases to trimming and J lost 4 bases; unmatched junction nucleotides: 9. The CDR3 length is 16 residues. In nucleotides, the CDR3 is TGTGCCAGCAGTTACACCGTTTCGGGGGGAGCAGATACGCAGTATTTT. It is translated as CASSYTVSGGADTQYF.

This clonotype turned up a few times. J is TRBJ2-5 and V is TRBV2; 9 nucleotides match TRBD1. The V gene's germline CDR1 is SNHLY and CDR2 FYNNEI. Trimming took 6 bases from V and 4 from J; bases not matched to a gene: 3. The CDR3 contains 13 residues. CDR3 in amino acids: CASRGTGSETQYF. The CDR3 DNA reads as TGTGCCAGCAGAGGGACAGGGTCAGAGACCCAGTACTTC.

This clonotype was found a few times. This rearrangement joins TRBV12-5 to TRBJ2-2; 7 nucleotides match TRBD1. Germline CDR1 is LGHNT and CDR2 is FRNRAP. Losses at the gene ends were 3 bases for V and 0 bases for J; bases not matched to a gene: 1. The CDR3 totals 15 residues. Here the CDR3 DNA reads TGTGCTAGTGGTTTAGGGACAGCGAACACCGGGGAGCTGTTTTTT. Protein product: CASGLGTANTGELFF.

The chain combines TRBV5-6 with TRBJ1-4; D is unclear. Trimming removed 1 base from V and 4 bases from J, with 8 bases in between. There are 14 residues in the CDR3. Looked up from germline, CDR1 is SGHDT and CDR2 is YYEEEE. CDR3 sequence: CASSLMTFNEKLFF. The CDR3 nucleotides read TGTGCCAGCAGCTTGATGACGTTTAATGAAAAACTGTTTTTT.